The 21 T cell receptor beta chains given below trace back to one sample, sequenced in a study of T cell changes during pregnancy in multiple sclerosis. Method: immunoSEQ multiplex PCR; TCRdb's copy keeps in-frame clones and lacks some. The data contain about 8,500 clones, roughly 85% of them singletons. The sample here was CD8+ T cells from peripheral blood mononuclear cells, taken in the first trimester of pregnancy. These receptor sequences come from a female donor in good health, enrolled as a control in a pregnancy study.

The chain has TRBV6-4 and TRBJ2-3, with 8 bases fitting TRBD2. In germline, CDR1 is MRHNA, CDR2 SNTAGT. This CDR3 has 14 residues. J lost 2 bases, V lost 6 bases, and 4 bases had no gene match. Here the CDR3 reads CASRLADNTDTQYF. CDR3 nucleotide sequence: TGTGCCAGCAGACTAGCGGACAACACAGATACGCAGTATTTT.

The chain has TRBV10-1 and TRBJ2-2; the D gene is possibly TRBD1 (6 bases). Germline lookup yields CDR1 WNHNN and CDR2 SYGVQD (reference sequence). The CDR3 is made up of 15 amino acids. V was shortened by 7 bases and J by 0 bases, with 12 bases between the two germline ends. Here the CDR3 reads CASKYWTANTGELFF. The CDR3 nucleotides read TGCGCCAGCAAATACTGGACAGCGAACACCGGGGAGCTGTTTTTT.

This chain connects TRBV11-2 to TRBJ1-1; maybe TRBD1 (6 bases). This CDR3 region has 17 residues. V lost 1 base and J lost 1, with 16 bases in between. Germline V gives CDR1 SGHAT, CDR2 FQNNGV. The DNA of the CDR3 is TGTGCCAGCAGCTTAGGCTTCAGGGGAAGGAGGAACACTGAAGCTTTCTTT. Translation gives CASSLGFRGRRNTEAFF.

The chain uses TRBV6-1 and TRBJ1-5; 10 positions agree with TRBD1. Germline V gene lookup returns CDR1 MNHNS and CDR2 SASEGT. The CDR3 has 14 amino acids. Germline trimming cut 7 bases from V and 6 bases from J; bases unmatched to any gene: 6. CDR3 in amino acids: CASKGTGESQPQHF. Here the CDR3 DNA reads TGTGCCAGCAAAGGGACAGGGGAGAGTCAGCCCCAGCATTTT.

This clone has only one observation. The rearrangement joins TRBV7-9 to TRBJ2-1, with TRBD1 matching 7 bases. This CDR3 has 16 amino acids. Per germline, CDR1 SEHNR and CDR2 FQNEAQ (reference sequence). The trim removed 5 bases at V and 7 bases at J, leaving 14 bases unmatched. CDR3 nucleotides: TGTGCCAGCAGCCCCCGGACAGGCACAAGGAGGAATGAGCAGTTCTTC. Its protein is CASSPRTGTRRNEQFF.

The chain's CDR3 is CASSQDRGAQENTIYF. The CDR3 DNA sequence: TGCGCCAGCAGCCAAGATCGGGGGGCTCAAGAAAACACCATATATTTT. This chain connects TRBV4-1 to TRBJ1-3, with TRBD1 as a possible D gene (6 bases). CDR3 length equals 16 residues. Trimming left V 0 bases short and J 6 bases short, with 15 bases between. Germline CDR1 is MGHRA and CDR2 is YSYEKL.

V usage is TRBV20-1 and J usage is TRBJ1-5; D is ambiguous. Germline V gene data show CDR1 as DFQATT and CDR2 as SNEGSKA (reference sequence). V dropped 0 bases and J dropped 12 bases, with 9 bases sitting between them. This CDR3 comprises 11 residues. The CDR3 coding sequence is TGCAGTGCTAGAGAGGACGGGGTCCAGCATTTT. Amino acid sequence: CSAREDGVQHF.

The rearrangement uses TRBV4-1 and TRBJ2-7; 7 nucleotides line up with TRBD1. The CDR3 runs 15 residues. The trim removed 4 bases at V and 6 bases at J, leaving 12 bases unmatched. Looked up from germline, CDR1 is MGHRA and CDR2 is YSYEKL. The CDR3 here is CASSLEGGRGIEQYF. Here the CDR3 DNA reads TGCGCCAGCAGCCTAGAGGGCGGCAGGGGGATCGAGCAGTACTTC.

V usage is TRBV28 and J usage is TRBJ1-1; D may be TRBD1 (5 bases). The CDR3 covers 14 residues. The ends were cut back, 8 bases at V and 6 bases at J, with 19 bases in the middle. Germline V gives CDR1 MDHEN, CDR2 SYDVKM. CDR3 amino acids: CASGLPGTTAEAFF. The CDR3 DNA sequence: TGTGCCAGCGGATTACCTGGGACTACCGCTGAAGCTTTCTTT.

The rearrangement joins TRBV6-4 to TRBJ2-3; D is perhaps TRBD2 (6 bases). The V end lost 0 bases, the J end lost 2 bases, and 9 bases lay between the germline ends. The CDR3 is 15 amino acids. Germline-derived CDR1 and CDR2 are MRHNA and SNTAGT. CDR3 loop: CASSDSRGHTDTQYF. CDR3 coding DNA: TGTGCCAGCAGTGACTCGCGGGGCCACACAGATACGCAGTATTTT.

Concerning this clone: Germline is not matched at one junction end, which may reflect a read error. The chain employs TRBV7-7 and TRBJ2-1, with D perhaps matching TRBD1 (6 bases). Per germline, CDR1 SSHAT and CDR2 FNYEAQ (reference sequence). The CDR3 sequence is 14 residues long. In DNA form, the CDR3 reads TGTGCTAGCAGCCGTGCCTTGGGGGCCGATGAGCAGTTCTTC. Its translation: CASSRALGADEQFF. Filled out from reference TRBV7-7 and TRBJ2-1, the complete variable domain reads GAGVSQSPRYKVTKRGQDVTLRCDPISSHATLYWYQQALGQGPEFLTYFNYEAQPDKSGLPSDRFSAERPEGSISTLTIQRTEQRDSAMYRCASSRALGADEQFFGPGTRLTVL.

V and J are TRBV19 and TRBJ2-5, with TRBD1 matching 8 bases. Judging by the DNA end, TRBJ2-7 fits better; the J call may be wrong. Germline loops: CDR1 LNHDA, CDR2 SQIVND (reference sequence). The CDR3 has 15 residues. The CDR3 sequence: CASSMGTGQAYEQYF. The CDR3, as DNA: TGTGCCAGTAGTATGGGGACGGGACAGGCCTACGAGCAGTACTTC.

The chain has TRBV7-8 and TRBJ2-7, with 7 bases aligning to TRBD2. The CDR3 extends over 16 amino acids. Germline trimming cut 2 bases from V and 3 bases from J; bases unmatched to any gene: 10. Germline values: CDR1 SGHVS, CDR2 FQNEAQ. CDR3 loop: CASSLLPLALNYEQYF. The CDR3 DNA sequence: TGTGCCAGCAGCTTACTCCCACTAGCGCTAAACTACGAGCAGTACTTC.

V is TRBV19 and J is TRBJ1-1; TRBD1 might be the D (5 bases). V dropped 0 bases and J dropped 2 bases, with 10 bases sitting between them. CDR1 LNHDA and CDR2 SQIVND come from the germline V gene (reference sequence). There are 15 residues in the CDR3. CDR3: CASSIDDSQNTEAFF. DNA of the CDR3: TGTGCCAGTAGTATAGACGACAGTCAAAACACTGAAGCTTTCTTT.

V is TRBV5-1 and J is TRBJ2-7, with D possibly being TRBD1 (5 bases). V gave up 4 bases and J gave up 5 bases, with 19 bases separating them. Germline V gene sequence: CDR1 SGHRS, CDR2 YFSETQ. This CDR3 contains 15 residues. CDR3 loop: CASSPATGRAHEQYF. CDR3 sequence (DNA): TGCGCCAGCAGCCCTGCTACCGGCAGGGCACACGAGCAGTACTTC.

J is TRBJ2-7 and V is TRBV19, with a weak D call TRBD1 (6 bases). The germline V and J ends were trimmed by 7 bases and 2 bases, with 12 bases remaining between them. The germline gives CDR1 LNHDA, CDR2 SQIVND (reference sequence). This CDR3 has 13 residues. CDR3 protein: CASISRGTYEQYF. In DNA, the CDR3 is TGTGCCAGTATTTCCAGGGGAACCTACGAGCAGTACTTC.

The chain is built from TRBV21-1 and TRBJ1-1. TRBV21-1 corresponds to a pseudogene. The CDR3 spans 16 residues. CDR3 residues: CASSNGGQFQNTEAFF. The CDR3 bases are TGTGCCAGCAGCAACGGGGGGCAGTTTCAAAACACTGAAGCTTTCTTT.

This clone rates as medium-sized. The V call is TRBV7-9, the J call TRBJ1-4; D not resolved. The CDR3 totals 16 residues. Germline CDR1 is SEHNR and CDR2 is FQNEAQ (reference sequence). V was shortened by 1 base and J by 6 bases, with 15 bases between the two germline ends. The CDR3 loop is CASSLGDRGEDEKLFF. For the CDR3, the DNA is TGTGCCAGCAGCTTAGGGGATCGGGGAGAGGATGAAAAACTGTTTTTT.

The chain couples TRBV6-4 to TRBJ2-1; the match to TRBD2 covers 12 bases. In germline, CDR1 is MRHNA, CDR2 SNTAGT. This CDR3 comprises 15 residues. The trim removed 0 bases at V and 6 bases at J, leaving 0 bases unmatched. The CDR3 reads CASSDSTSGSNEQFF. The CDR3 DNA reads TGTGCCAGCAGTGACTCGACTAGCGGGAGCAATGAGCAGTTCTTC.

The chain couples TRBV19 to TRBJ1-1; D possibly corresponds to TRBD1 (5 bases). The CDR3 extends over 13 amino acids. In germline, CDR1 is LNHDA, CDR2 SQIVND (reference sequence). V was cut by 3 bases and J by 4 bases, with 9 bases left in between. CDR3 DNA sequence: TGTGCCAGTAGTATGTTGGGGGGCACTGAAGCTTTCTTT. The encoded protein is CASSMLGGTEAFF.

V usage is TRBV4-1 and J usage is TRBJ2-4, with D possibly matching TRBD2 (7 bases). V was cut by 3 bases and J by 1 base, with 10 bases left in between. This CDR3 contains 15 residues. CDR1 MGHRA and CDR2 YSYEKL come from the germline V gene. The CDR3 nucleotides read TGCGCCAGCAGCCACACGGGGGGCGCCAAAAACATTCAGTACTTC. The encoded protein is CASSHTGGAKNIQYF.